This T cell receptor (beta chain) was retrieved from a study of blood T cell repertoires in COVID-19. TCRdb's copy holds only in-frame clones and misses some; the assay was immunoSEQ multiplex PCR. The sample shows 200,000 to 250,000 clones, over 75% of them seen only once. Ages ranged from about 18 to 89 years, with residence in about two dozen US areas. Each participant's cohort was designated according to participant-reported clinical history. The trim removed 1 base at V and 10 bases at J, leaving 7 bases unmatched. Looked up from germline, CDR1 is SGHVS and CDR2 is FNYEAQ. CDR3 length: 15 amino acids.

The sample taken for sequencing was PBMCs or T cells enriched from blood (not recorded which). The J gene is TRBJ1-6, the V gene TRBV7-6; 7 nucleotides match TRBD1. The receptor's source is a woman aged 40 to 50 with acute COVID-19. The CDR3 loop reads CASSLESGGGSPLHF. The CDR3 nucleotides read TGTGCCAGCAGCTTAGAATCAGGGGGAGGATCACCCCTCCACTTT. The whole variable domain, remainder taken from reference TRBV7-6 and TRBJ1-6, is GAGVSQSPRYKVTKRGQDVALRCDPISGHVSLYWYRQALGQGPEFLTYFNYEAQQDKSGLPNDRFSAERPEGSISTLTIQRTEQRDSAMYRCASSLESGGGSPLHFGNGTRLTVT.